This T cell receptor (beta chain) comes out of a study of beta chain features in type 1 diabetes. Study-wide results and caveats: Naive, central memory and Treg TCRB repertoires seemed to resemble each other more closely in patients than they did in healthy donors.

Reverse transcription of all isolated RNA meant that expressed TCRB transcripts were sequenced. The repertoire was sequenced with immunoSEQ multiplex PCR; TCRdb's copy has only in-frame clones and lacks some. The table records approximately 160,000 clones, approximately 8.4% of them present only once. Details on this clone: What it recognizes is unknown.

All of the sorted populations showed purity greater than 98%. V lost 4 bases to trimming and J lost 5 bases; unmatched junction nucleotides: 9. The CDR3 spans 16 residues. The germline V gene has CDR1 SGDLS and CDR2 YYNGEE. What was sequenced was central memory CD4+ T cells from blood. This sequence originates from a woman aged 18-35 years in good health. This chain connects TRBV9 to TRBJ2-5; 12 nucleotides agree with TRBD2. Written as DNA, the CDR3 is TGTGCCAGCAGCCGACGGACTAGCGGGGCGGGGGAGACCCAGTACTTC. This gives the protein CASSRRTSGAGETQYF.